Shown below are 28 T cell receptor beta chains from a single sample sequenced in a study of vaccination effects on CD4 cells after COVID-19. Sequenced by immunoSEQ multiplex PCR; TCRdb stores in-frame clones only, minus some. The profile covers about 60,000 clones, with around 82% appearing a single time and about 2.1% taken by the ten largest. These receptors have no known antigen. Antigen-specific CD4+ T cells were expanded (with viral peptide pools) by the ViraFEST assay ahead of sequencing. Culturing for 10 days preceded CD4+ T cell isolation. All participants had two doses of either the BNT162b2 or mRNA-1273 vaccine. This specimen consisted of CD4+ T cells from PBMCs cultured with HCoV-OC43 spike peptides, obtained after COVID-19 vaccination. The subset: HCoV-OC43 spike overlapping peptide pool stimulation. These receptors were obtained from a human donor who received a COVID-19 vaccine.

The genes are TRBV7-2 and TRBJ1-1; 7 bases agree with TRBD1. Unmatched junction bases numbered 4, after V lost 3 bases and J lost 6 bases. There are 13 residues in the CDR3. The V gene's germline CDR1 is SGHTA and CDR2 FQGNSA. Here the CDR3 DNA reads TGTGCCAGCAGCTTGGTGACAGGGCCTGAAGCTTTCTTT. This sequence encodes CASSLVTGPEAFF.

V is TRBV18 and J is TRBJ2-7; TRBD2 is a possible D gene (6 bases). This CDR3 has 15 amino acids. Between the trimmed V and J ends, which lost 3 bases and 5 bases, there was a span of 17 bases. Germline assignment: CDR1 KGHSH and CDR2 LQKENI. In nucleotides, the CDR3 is TGTGCCAGCTCACCCCAGCTGGGAGGAGCCCACGAGCAGTACGTC. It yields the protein CASSPQLGGAHEQYV.

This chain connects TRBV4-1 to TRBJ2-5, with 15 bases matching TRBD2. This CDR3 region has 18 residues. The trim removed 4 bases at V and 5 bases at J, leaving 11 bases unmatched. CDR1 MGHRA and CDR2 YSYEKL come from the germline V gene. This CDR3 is CASSRFPGLAGGSETQYF. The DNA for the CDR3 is TGCGCCAGCAGCCGATTCCCGGGACTAGCGGGGGGTAGTGAGACCCAGTACTTC.

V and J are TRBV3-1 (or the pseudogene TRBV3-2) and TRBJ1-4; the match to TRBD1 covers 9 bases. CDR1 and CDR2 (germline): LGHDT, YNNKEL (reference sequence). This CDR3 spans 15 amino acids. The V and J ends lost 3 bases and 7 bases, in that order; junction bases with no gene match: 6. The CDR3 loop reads CASSHRDRAPEKLFF. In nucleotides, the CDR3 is TGTGCCAGCAGCCATCGGGACAGGGCCCCTGAAAAACTGTTTTTT.

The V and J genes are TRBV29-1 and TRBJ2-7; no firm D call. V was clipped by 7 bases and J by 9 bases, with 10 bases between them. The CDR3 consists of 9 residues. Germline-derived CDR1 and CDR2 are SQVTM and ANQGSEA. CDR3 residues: CSARLGQYV. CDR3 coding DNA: TGCAGCGCAAGATTGGGGCAGTACGTC.

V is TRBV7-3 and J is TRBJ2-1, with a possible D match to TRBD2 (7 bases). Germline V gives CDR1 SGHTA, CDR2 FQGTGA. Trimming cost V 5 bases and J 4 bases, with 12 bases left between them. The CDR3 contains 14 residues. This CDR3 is CASSKRGGYNEQFF. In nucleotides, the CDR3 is TGTGCCAGCAGCAAAAGGGGGGGGTACAATGAGCAGTTCTTC.

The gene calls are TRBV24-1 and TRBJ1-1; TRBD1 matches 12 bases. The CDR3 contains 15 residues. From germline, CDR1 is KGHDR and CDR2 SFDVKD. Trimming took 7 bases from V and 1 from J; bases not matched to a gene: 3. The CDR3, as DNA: TGTGCCACCAGGGGACAGGGGGCCGAGAACACTGAAGCTTTCTTT. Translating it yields CATRGQGAENTEAFF.

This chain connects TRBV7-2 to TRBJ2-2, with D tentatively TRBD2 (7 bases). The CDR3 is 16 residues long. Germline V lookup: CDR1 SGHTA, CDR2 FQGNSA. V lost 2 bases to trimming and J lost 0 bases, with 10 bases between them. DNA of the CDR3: TGTGCCAGCAGCTTACGCGGGGGCGCGAACACCGGGGAGCTGTTTTTT. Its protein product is CASSLRGGANTGELFF.

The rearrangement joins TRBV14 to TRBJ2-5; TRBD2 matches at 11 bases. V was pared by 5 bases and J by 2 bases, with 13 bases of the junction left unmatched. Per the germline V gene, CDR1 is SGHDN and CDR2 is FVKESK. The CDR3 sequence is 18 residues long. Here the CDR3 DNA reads TGTGCCAGCAGCGACCACCGCAGACTAGCGGGGACTCAAGAGACCCAGTACTTC. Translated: CASSDHRRLAGTQETQYF.

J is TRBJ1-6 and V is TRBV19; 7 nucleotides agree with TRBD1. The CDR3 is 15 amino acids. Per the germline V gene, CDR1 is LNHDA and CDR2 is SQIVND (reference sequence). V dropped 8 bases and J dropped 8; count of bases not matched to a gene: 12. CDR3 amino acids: CASSSRGELDSPLHF. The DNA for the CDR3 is TGTGCCAGTTCCTCCAGGGGGGAGCTGGATTCACCCCTCCACTTT.

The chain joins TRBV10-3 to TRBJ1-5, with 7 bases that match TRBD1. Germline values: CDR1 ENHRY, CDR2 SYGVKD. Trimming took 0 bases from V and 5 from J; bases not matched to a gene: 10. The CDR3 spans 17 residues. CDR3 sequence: CAISESPVQGVDQPQHF. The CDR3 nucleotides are TGTGCCATCAGTGAGTCCCCGGTGCAGGGGGTGGATCAGCCCCAGCATTTT.

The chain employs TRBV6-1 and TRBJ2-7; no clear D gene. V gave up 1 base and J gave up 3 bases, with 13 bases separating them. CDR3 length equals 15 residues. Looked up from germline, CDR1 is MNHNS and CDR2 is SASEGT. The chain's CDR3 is CASSEGITGIYEQYV. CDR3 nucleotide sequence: TGTGCCAGCAGTGAAGGAATTACTGGGATCTACGAGCAGTACGTC.

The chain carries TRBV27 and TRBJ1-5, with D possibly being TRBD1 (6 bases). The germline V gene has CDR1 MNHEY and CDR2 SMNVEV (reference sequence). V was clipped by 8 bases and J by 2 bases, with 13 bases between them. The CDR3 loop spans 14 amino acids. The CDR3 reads CASARTVGNQPQHF. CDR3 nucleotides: TGTGCCAGCGCCCGGACAGTCGGCAATCAGCCCCAGCATTTT.

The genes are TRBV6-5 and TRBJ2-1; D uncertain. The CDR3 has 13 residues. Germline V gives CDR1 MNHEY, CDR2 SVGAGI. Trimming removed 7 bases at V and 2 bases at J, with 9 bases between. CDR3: CASTQLAYNEQFF. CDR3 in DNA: TGTGCCAGCACCCAGTTGGCCTACAATGAGCAGTTCTTC.

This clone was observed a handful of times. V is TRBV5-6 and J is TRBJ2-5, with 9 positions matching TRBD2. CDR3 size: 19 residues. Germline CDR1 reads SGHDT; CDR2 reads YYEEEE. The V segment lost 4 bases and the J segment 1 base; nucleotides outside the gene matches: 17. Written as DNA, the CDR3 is TGTGCCAGCAGCCCCGATCGGTGGGTAGCGGGGGTTATCCAAGAGACCCAGTACTTC. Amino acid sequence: CASSPDRWVAGVIQETQYF. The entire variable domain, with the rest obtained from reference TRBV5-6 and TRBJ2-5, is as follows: DAGVTQSPTHLIKTRGQQVTLRCSPKSGHDTVSWYQQALGQGPQFIFQYYEEEERQRGNFPDRFSGHQFPNYSSELNVNALLLGDSALYLCASSPDRWVAGVIQETQYFGPGTRLLVL.

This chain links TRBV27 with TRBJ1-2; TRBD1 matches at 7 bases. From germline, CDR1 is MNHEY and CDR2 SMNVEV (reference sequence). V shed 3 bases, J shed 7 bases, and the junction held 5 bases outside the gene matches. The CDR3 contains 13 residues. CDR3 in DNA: TGTGCCAGCAGTTTCAAGGGGGCGGGTGGCTACACCTTC. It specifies CASSFKGAGGYTF.

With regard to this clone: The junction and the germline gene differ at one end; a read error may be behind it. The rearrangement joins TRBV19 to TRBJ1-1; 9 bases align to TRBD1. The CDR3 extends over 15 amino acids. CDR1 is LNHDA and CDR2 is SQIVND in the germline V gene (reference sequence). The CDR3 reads CASSTGDRVGTEAFF. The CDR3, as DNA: TGTGCCAGCAGTACGGGGGACAGGGTCGGCACTGAAGCTTTCTTT.

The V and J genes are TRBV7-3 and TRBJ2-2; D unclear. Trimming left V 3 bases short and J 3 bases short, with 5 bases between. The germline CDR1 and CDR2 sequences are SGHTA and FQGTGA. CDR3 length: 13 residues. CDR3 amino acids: CASSFRDTGELFF. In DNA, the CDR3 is TGTGCCAGCAGCTTCCGGGACACCGGGGAGCTGTTTTTT.

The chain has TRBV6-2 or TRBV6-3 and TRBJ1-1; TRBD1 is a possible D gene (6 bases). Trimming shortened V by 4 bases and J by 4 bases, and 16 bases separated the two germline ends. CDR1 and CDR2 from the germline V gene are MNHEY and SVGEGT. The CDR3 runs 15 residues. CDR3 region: CASSSPGARGTEAFF. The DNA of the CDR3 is TGTGCCAGCAGTTCTCCGGGGGCCCGGGGCACTGAAGCTTTCTTT.

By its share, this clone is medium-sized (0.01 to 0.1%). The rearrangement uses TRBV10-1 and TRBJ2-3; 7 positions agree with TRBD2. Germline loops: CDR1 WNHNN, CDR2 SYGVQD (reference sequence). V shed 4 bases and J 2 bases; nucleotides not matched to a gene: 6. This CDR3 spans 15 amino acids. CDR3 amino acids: CASSAERGYTDTQYF. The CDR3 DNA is TGCGCCAGCAGTGCGGAGCGGGGCTACACAGATACGCAGTATTTT.

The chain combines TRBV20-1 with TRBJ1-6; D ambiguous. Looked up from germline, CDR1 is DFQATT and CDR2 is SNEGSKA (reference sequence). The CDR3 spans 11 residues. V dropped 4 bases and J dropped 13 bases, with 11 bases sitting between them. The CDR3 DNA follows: TGCAGTGCTACCAGAGCCACCCCCCTCCACTTT. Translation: CSATRATPLHF.

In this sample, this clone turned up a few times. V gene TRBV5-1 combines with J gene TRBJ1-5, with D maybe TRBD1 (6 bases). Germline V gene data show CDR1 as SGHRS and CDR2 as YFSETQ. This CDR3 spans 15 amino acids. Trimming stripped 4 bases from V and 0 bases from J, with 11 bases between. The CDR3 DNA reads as TGCGCCAGCAGCCCGGGGACAAATAGCAATCAGCCCCAGCATTTT. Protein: CASSPGTNSNQPQHF.

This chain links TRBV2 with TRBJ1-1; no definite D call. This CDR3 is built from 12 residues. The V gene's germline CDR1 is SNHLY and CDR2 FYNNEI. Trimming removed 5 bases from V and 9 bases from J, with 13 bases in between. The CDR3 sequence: CASSLHEIQAFF. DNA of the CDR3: TGTGCCAGCAGTCTCCACGAGATCCAAGCTTTCTTT.

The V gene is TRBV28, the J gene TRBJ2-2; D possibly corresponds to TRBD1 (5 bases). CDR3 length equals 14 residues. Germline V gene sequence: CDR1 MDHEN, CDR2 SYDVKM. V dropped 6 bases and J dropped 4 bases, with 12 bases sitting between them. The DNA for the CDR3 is TGTGCCAGCAGCGCACTAAGGGGCACCGGGGAGCTGTTTTTT. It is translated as CASSALRGTGELFF.

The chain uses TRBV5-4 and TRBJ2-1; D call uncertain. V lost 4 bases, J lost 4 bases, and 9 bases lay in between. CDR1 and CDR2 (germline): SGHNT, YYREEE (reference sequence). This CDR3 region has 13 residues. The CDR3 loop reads CASSPPAYNEQFF. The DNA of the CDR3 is TGTGCCAGCAGCCCCCCGGCATACAATGAGCAGTTCTTC.

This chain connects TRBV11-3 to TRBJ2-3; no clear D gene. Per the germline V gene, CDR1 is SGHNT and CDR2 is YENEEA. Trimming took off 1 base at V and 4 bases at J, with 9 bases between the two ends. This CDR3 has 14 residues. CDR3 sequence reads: CASSLVGLSDTQYF. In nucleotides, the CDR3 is TGTGCCAGCAGCTTAGTCGGCTTATCAGATACGCAGTATTTT.

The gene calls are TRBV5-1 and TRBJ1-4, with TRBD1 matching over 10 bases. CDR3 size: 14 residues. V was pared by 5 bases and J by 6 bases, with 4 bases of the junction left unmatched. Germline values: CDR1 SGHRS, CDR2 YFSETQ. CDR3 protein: CASSSGTGDEKLFF. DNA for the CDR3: TGCGCCAGCAGTTCGGGGACAGGGGATGAAAAACTGTTTTTT.

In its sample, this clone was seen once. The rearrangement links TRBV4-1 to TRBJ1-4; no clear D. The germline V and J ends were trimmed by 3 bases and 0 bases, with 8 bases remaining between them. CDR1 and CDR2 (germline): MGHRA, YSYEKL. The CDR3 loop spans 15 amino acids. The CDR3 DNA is TGCGCCAGCAGCCACACATATGCAACTAATGAAAAACTGTTTTTT. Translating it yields CASSHTYATNEKLFF.